Following are 23 T cell receptor beta chains from one sample sequenced in a study of cytomegalovirus exposure and HLA in healthy donors (dated by TCRdb to about 2017). The library was built by means of the immunoSEQ multiplex PCR assay. A mixture of 60 forward primers for TCR Vbeta segments and 13 reverse primers for TCR Jbeta segments was used in the multiplex PCR. This is the immuneACCESS table as TCRdb keeps it, with only in-frame sequences that have V and J called. A part of the clones is gone; compared with another copy, unresolved V genes explain less than half, and the rest is unexplained. The sample has some 96,000 clones on record, under 65% of them singletons. More than 2.5% of the sample is taken by the ten largest. The specimen was PBMCs. These receptor sequences come from a man aged 60 to 75 in good health and CMV-seronegative.

The chain employs TRBV4-1 and TRBJ2-7; 9 bases map to TRBD1. The germline CDR1 and CDR2 sequences are MGHRA and YSYEKL. J lost 3 bases, V lost 0 bases, and 9 bases had no gene match. The CDR3 is made up of 17 amino acids. The CDR3 loop is CASSQDSPGQGIYEQYF. CDR3 nucleotide sequence: TGCGCCAGCAGCCAAGATTCCCCGGGACAGGGAATCTACGAGCAGTACTTC.

This clone has a handful of counts. The gene calls are TRBV5-1 and TRBJ2-7; the D gene is possibly TRBD2 (5 bases). This CDR3 has 15 residues. V lost 7 bases to trimming and J lost 6 bases, with 23 bases between them. CDR1 is SGHRS and CDR2 is YFSETQ in the germline V gene. The CDR3 region is CASYRGSLGDREQYF. The CDR3, as DNA: TGCGCCAGCTACCGGGGAAGCCTAGGAGATCGCGAGCAGTACTTC.

Remarks on this clone: The sample contains more than one DNA sequence encoding this CDR3. V is TRBV5-1 and J is TRBJ2-1, with TRBD2 identical over 13 bases. V was pared by 0 bases and J by 9 bases, with 9 bases of the junction left unmatched. This CDR3 has 17 amino acids. Per the germline V gene, CDR1 is SGHRS and CDR2 is YFSETQ. The CDR3 coding sequence is TGCGCCAGCAGCTTGGAGGAACTAGCGGGAGGGTGGAGTGAGCAGTTCTTC. Its protein is CASSLEELAGGWSEQFF. Together with reference TRBV5-1 and TRBJ2-1, the CDR3 gives the full variable domain: KAGVTQTPRYLIKTRGQQVTLSCSPISGHRSVSWYQQTPGQGLQFLFEYFSETQRNKGNFPGRFSGRQFSNSRSEMNVSTLELGDSALYLCASSLEELAGGWSEQFFGPGTRLTVL.

The CDR3 DNA follows: TGTGCCAGCAGTCCGTACACTAATACGCAGTATTTT. It encodes CASSPYTNTQYF. This chain joins TRBV28 and TRBJ2-3, with D uncertain. CDR1 MDHEN and CDR2 SYDVKM come from the germline V gene. The CDR3 spans 12 residues. V was cut by 5 bases and J by 7 bases, with 10 bases left in between.

This clone was detected a few times. The chain joins TRBV19 to TRBJ2-2, with no clear D. Germline CDR1 LNHDA, CDR2 SQIVND (reference sequence). CDR3 length equals 14 residues. The V and J ends lost 6 bases and 0 bases respectively, with 8 bases between them. The CDR3 protein is CASRPRANTGELFF. CDR3 DNA sequence: TGTGCCAGTAGACCTAGAGCGAACACCGGGGAGCTGTTTTTT.

This rearrangement joins TRBV6-1 to TRBJ1-1, with a weak D call TRBD1 (6 bases). This CDR3 comprises 14 residues. Germline CDR1 reads MNHNS; CDR2 reads SASEGT. V gave up 6 bases and J gave up 0 bases, with 11 bases separating them. CDR3 protein: CASSRGHMNTEAFF. DNA for the CDR3: TGTGCCAGCAGCCGGGGACACATGAACACTGAAGCTTTCTTT.

This chain uses TRBV12-5 with TRBJ1-1, with a possible D match to TRBD1 (5 bases). Germline lookup yields CDR1 LGHNT and CDR2 FRNRAP. CDR3 size: 15 residues. Deletions cut 5 bases from V and 3 bases from J, with 16 bases between. CDR3 region: CASGAGGGWDTEAFF. In DNA form, the CDR3 reads TGTGCTAGTGGTGCTGGGGGGGGGTGGGACACTGAAGCTTTCTTT.

The table lists this clone with a count of one. The gene calls are TRBV9 and TRBJ2-7; 7 bases agree with TRBD2. CDR1 and CDR2 (germline): SGDLS, YYNGEE. Trimming removed 7 bases from V and 3 bases from J; junction bases left unmatched: 10. The CDR3 loop spans 14 amino acids. CDR3 sequence (DNA): TGTGCCAGCCGCTTGGAGCGGGAAGACTACGAGCAGTACTTC. It is translated as CASRLEREDYEQYF.

This clone was picked up a small number of times. J is TRBJ2-3 and V is TRBV2; D gene unclear. This CDR3 spans 15 amino acids. CDR1 and CDR2 from the germline V gene are SNHLY and FYNNEI. The V end lost 4 bases, the J end lost 0 bases, and 11 bases lay between the germline ends. The chain's CDR3 is CASSVPSASTDTQYF. Here the CDR3 DNA reads TGTGCCAGCAGTGTTCCCAGCGCAAGCACAGATACGCAGTATTTT.

In this sample, this clone turned up once. This chain's CDR3 is CASSLVAGGNHEQYF. The CDR3 nucleotides read TGTGCCAGCAGCTTAGTCGCAGGAGGAAACCACGAGCAGTACTTC. The genes are TRBV7-9 and TRBJ2-7, with a weak D call TRBD2 (5 bases). Between the trimmed V and J ends, which lost 1 base and 5 bases, there was a span of 15 bases. The CDR3 has 15 residues. CDR1 SEHNR and CDR2 FQNEAQ come from the germline V gene (reference sequence).

This chain links TRBV13 with TRBJ1-1, with TRBD1 identical over 7 bases. J gave up 7 bases and V 9 bases, and 14 bases lay outside the gene matches. This CDR3 has 14 residues. Germline CDR1 and CDR2: PRHDT and FYEKMQ (reference sequence). The CDR3: CARHPRDSLNEAFF. CDR3 DNA: TGTGCCAGACACCCGCGGGACAGCCTTAATGAAGCTTTCTTT.

This clone occurred once. V and J are TRBV7-2 and TRBJ1-5; D remains unclear. V shed 3 bases and J shed 0 bases, with 9 bases lying between them. CDR1 and CDR2 from the germline V gene are SGHTA and FQGNSA. The CDR3 sequence is 15 residues long. CDR3 sequence reads: CASSLMGSSNQPQHF. In DNA, the CDR3 is TGTGCCAGCAGCTTGATGGGGAGTAGCAATCAGCCCCAGCATTTT. The variable domain in full, with the rest retrieved from reference TRBV7-2 and TRBJ1-5, is GAGVSQSPSNKVTEKGKDVELRCDPISGHTALYWYRQSLGQGLEFLIYFQGNSAPDKSGLPSDRFSAERTGGSVSTLTIQRTQQEDSAVYLCASSLMGSSNQPQHFGDGTRLSIL.

The V call is TRBV5-1, the J call TRBJ2-3; 10 bases agree with TRBD2. The V and J ends lost 4 bases and 4 bases, in that order; junction bases with no gene match: 6. CDR1 SGHRS and CDR2 YFSETQ come from the germline V gene. This CDR3 is 15 amino acids long. CDR3 nucleotide sequence: TGCGCCAGCAGCCTACGGACTAGCGGAGCAGATACGCAGTATTTT. As protein: CASSLRTSGADTQYF.

The chain is built from TRBV5-5 and TRBJ1-1; 10 nucleotides line up with TRBD1. Germline V gene lookup returns CDR1 SGHKS and CDR2 YYEKEE (reference sequence). J gave up 9 bases and V 5 bases, and 25 bases lay outside the gene matches. This CDR3 is built from 19 residues. CDR3 nucleotides: TGTGCCAGCAGAACCGATCAACCCCGGACAGGGGGACTTCCACGCCAAGCTTTCTTT. It yields the protein CASRTDQPRTGGLPRQAFF.

The rearrangement uses TRBV27 and TRBJ2-7; D not certain. This CDR3 is built from 14 residues. Trimming took 2 bases from V and 0 from J, leaving 8 bases between them. Per germline, CDR1 MNHEY and CDR2 SMNVEV (reference sequence). CDR3 nucleotide sequence: TGTGCCAGCAGTTTACAACAGAGCTCCTACGAGCAGTACTTC. It translates to CASSLQQSSYEQYF.

This clone was detected once. The V and J genes are TRBV7-9 and TRBJ2-3; D unresolved. V lost 4 bases and J 8 bases, leaving 7 bases between the germline ends. CDR1 SEHNR and CDR2 FQNEAQ come from the germline V gene (reference sequence). This CDR3 is 11 amino acids long. This CDR3 reads CASSSTPTQYF. The CDR3 DNA follows: TGTGCCAGCAGCTCTACCCCTACGCAGTATTTT.

This chain connects TRBV2 to TRBJ2-5; D is possibly TRBD1 (6 bases). This CDR3 has 13 amino acids. Germline V gene sequence: CDR1 SNHLY, CDR2 FYNNEI. Trimming took off 4 bases at V and 4 bases at J, with 10 bases between the two ends. Written as DNA, the CDR3 is TGTGCCAGCAGTGGGACAGTGGTAGAGACCCAGTACTTC. It codes for CASSGTVVETQYF.

The chain links TRBV2 to TRBJ1-2; no clear D. V gave up 0 bases and J gave up 2 bases, with 7 bases separating them. The V gene's germline CDR1 is SNHLY and CDR2 FYNNEI. The CDR3 runs to 14 residues. The CDR3 bases are TGTGCCAGCAGTGAAGCTAACAAGAACTATGGCTACACCTTC. Translating it yields CASSEANKNYGYTF. The full variable domain, completed using reference TRBV2 and TRBJ1-2, is EPEVTQTPSHQVTQMGQEVILRCVPISNHLYFYWYRQILGQKVEFLVSFYNNEISEKSEIFDDQFSVERPDGSNFTLKIRSTKLEDSAMYFCASSEANKNYGYTFGSGTRLTVV.

Judged by abundance, this clone is medium-sized. This chain connects TRBV6-4 to TRBJ2-1; 7 nucleotides agree with TRBD2. CDR1 MRHNA and CDR2 SNTAGT come from the germline V gene. This CDR3 is built from 15 residues. V shed 2 bases, J shed 1 base, and the junction held 2 bases outside the gene matches. CDR3 loop: CASSDAGGSYNEQFF. In DNA, the CDR3 is TGTGCCAGCAGTGACGCCGGGGGGTCCTACAATGAGCAGTTCTTC.

The rearrangement uses TRBV6-5 and TRBJ1-2; TRBD1 matches 12 bases. The germline V gene encodes CDR1 MNHEY and CDR2 SVGAGI. Trimming at V came to 5 bases and at J to 8 bases, leaving 6 bases not matched to a gene. This CDR3 has 14 residues. CDR3 coding DNA: TGTGCCAGCAGTGAGGGGACAGGGGGCGACGGCTACACCTTC. Amino acid sequence: CASSEGTGGDGYTF.

The chain is built from TRBV4-2 and TRBJ1-3, with D possibly TRBD1 on 5 matching bases. Germline CDR1 and CDR2: LGHNA and YNFKEQ. V lost 1 base and J lost 0, with 10 bases in between. CDR3 size: 16 residues. CDR3 nucleotide sequence: TGTGCCAGCAGCCAAGTACAGGTCGCCTCTGGAAACACCATATATTTT. Translating it yields CASSQVQVASGNTIYF.

This clone came up once. The V call is TRBV7-8, the J call TRBJ1-1, with 9 nucleotides matching TRBD1. The V gene end was trimmed by 3 bases and the J gene end by 0 bases; junction bases not matched to a gene: 8. Germline V gene lookup returns CDR1 SGHVS and CDR2 FQNEAQ. The CDR3 has 17 residues. The CDR3 spells CASSFRDRDSMNTEAFF. CDR3 nucleotide sequence: TGTGCCAGCAGCTTCCGGGACAGGGATAGCATGAACACTGAAGCTTTCTTT.

This clone was observed a handful of times. The chain is built from TRBV16 and TRBJ1-2, with no clear D. The V end was cut by 5 bases, the J end by 4 bases, with 17 bases between. The CDR3 totals 15 residues. CDR1 KGHSY and CDR2 FQNENV come from the germline V gene. Here the CDR3 reads CASSFRRENIYGYTF. In DNA, the CDR3 is TGTGCCAGCAGCTTCCGACGGGAAAACATCTATGGCTACACCTTC.